This T cell receptor (beta chain) was retrieved from a study of a mutant IDH1 vaccine in newly diagnosed glioma. Study information: Sex distribution of treated patients was about 62% male and around 38% female; mean age was roughly 37 years.

The V gene's germline CDR1 is SQVTM and CDR2 ANQGSEA. The CDR3 sequence is 13 residues long. The ends were cut back, 5 bases at V and 6 bases at J, with 16 bases in the middle. Indicated time point: week 47, end of study. It was 300 ug of mutant IDH1 20-mer peptide that made up each vaccine dose, given with topical imiquimod. Notes on this clone: Its antigen is undetermined.

Clones were read by immunoSEQ multiplex PCR, and TCRdb kept only the in-frame ones, dropping some. The sample lists around 53,000 clones; around 85% were seen once. The sequence was collected from a woman between 25 and 40 years old with glioma. Some clones in this sample may be carry-over from other donors' samples. V usage is TRBV29-1 and J usage is TRBJ1-2; D is possibly TRBD1 (5 bases). The sequencing here drew on PBMCs, taken from a glioma patient whose treatment included an IDH1 peptide vaccine. The CDR3 region has the DNA TGCAGCGTTCCCCGAGGGGAGGGCCATGGCTACACCTTC. It yields the protein CSVPRGEGHGYTF.